A single T cell receptor (beta chain) is shown here with its context. The PCR used 60 V beta and 13 J beta primers. Sequencing used immunoSEQ multiplex PCR; TCRdb keeps in-frame clones, though not all of them. The sample includes about 64,000 clones, 75% to 90% of them seen just once. The entry originates in a study of glioma-infiltrating T cells after dendritic cell vaccination. Study-wide context: Monocyte-derived dendritic cells, cultured 7 to 8 days with IL-4 and GM-CSF, were pulsed with autologous tumor lysate.

Blood PBMC samples: pre-vaccination, two weeks post third vaccination, and at tumor progression. This CDR3 comprises 15 residues. V lost 1 base and J 5 bases, leaving 14 bases between the germline ends. Germline values: CDR1 SEHNR, CDR2 FQNEAQ (reference sequence). Sequenced here: blood, sampled before dendritic cell vaccination. The V and J genes are TRBV7-9 and TRBJ1-1, with D possibly TRBD1 on 5 matching bases. The receptor's source is a human donor with glioblastoma. The CDR3 loop is CASSLVGGVWTEAFF. The CDR3 DNA sequence: TGTGCCAGCAGCTTAGTGGGGGGGGTGTGGACTGAAGCTTTCTTT. The full variable domain, in which reference TRBV7-9 and TRBJ1-1 provide the parts outside the CDR3, is DTGVSQNPRHKITKRGQNVTFRCDPISEHNRLYWYRQTLGQGPEFLTYFQNEAQLEKSRLLSDRFSAERPKGSFSTLEIQRTEQGDSAMYLCASSLVGGVWTEAFFGQGTRLTVV.